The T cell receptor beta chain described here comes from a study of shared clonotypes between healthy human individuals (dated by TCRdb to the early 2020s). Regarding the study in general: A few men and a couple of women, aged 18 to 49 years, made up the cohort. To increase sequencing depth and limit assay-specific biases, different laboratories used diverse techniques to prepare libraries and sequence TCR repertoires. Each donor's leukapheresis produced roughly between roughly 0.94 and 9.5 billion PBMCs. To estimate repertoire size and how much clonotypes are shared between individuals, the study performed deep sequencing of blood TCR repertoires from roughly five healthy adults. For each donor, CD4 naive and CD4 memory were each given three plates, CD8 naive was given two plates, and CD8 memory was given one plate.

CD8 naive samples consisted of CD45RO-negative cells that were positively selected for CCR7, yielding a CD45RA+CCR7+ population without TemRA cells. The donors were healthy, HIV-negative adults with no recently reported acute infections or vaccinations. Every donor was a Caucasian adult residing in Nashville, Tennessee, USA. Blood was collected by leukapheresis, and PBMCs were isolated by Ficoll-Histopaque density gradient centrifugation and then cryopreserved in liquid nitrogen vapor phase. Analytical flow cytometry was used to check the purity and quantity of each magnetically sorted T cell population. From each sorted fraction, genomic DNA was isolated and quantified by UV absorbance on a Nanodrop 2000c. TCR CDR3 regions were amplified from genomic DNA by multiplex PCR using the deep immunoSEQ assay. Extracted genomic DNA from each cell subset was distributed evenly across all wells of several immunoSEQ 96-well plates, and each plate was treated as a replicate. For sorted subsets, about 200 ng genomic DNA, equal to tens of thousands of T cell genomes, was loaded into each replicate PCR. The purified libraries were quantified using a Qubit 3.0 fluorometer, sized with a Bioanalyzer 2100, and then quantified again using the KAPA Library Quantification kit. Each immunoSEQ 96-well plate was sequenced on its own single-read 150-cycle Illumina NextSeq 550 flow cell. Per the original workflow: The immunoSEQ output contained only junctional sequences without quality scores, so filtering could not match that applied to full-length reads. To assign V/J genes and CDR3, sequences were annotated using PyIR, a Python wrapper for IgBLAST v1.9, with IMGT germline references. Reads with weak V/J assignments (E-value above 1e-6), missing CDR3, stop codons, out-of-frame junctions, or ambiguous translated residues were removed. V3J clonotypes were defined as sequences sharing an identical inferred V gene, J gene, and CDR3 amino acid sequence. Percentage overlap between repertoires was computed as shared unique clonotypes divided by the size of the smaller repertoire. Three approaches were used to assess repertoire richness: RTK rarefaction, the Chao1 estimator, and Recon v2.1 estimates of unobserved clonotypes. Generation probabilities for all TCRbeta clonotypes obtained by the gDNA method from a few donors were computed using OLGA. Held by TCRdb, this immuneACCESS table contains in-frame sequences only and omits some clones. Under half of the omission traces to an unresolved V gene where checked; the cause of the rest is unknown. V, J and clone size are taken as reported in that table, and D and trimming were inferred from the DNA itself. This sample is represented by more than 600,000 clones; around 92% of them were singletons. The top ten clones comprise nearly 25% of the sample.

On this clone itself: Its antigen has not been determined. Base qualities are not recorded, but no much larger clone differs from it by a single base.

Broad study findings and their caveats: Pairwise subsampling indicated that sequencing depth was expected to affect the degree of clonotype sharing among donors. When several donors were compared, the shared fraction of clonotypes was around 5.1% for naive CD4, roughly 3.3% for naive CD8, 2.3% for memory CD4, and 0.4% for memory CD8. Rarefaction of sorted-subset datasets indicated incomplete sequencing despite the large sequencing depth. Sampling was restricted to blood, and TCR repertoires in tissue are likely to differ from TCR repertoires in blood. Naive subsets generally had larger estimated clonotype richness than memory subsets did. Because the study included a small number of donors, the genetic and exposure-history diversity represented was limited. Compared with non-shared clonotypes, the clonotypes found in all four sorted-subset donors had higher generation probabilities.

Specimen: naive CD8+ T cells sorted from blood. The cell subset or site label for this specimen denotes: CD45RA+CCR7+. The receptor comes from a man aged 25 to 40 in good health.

The CDR3 here reads CASSQVSGNEQFF. The DNA sequence is TGTGCCAGCAGTCAGGTTAGCGGGAATGAGCAGTTCTTC. The V and J segments used are TRBV6-4 and TRBJ2-1; TRBD2 aligns with 7 central bases. V and J are trimmed by 5 bases and 7 bases, and the gene matches miss 5 bases of the junction. The germline V gene encodes CDR1 MRHNA and CDR2 SNTAGT. The CDR3 runs 13 residues from the cysteine to the phenylalanine. CDR3 DNA only is kept here, 39 bases in frame from base 1.